Listed here are 24 T cell receptor beta chains from one sample, sequenced in a study of cytomegalovirus exposure and HLA in healthy donors. Primers for the PCR totalled 60 Vbeta and 13 Jbeta. Profiling relied on immunoSEQ multiplex PCR, and the TCRdb table lists in-frame clones only, not all of them. Of around 150,000 clones listed, 64% are singletons. Sequenced sample: PBMCs. The source of these receptors is a woman younger than 45 in good health and CMV-seropositive.

The chain couples TRBV19 to TRBJ2-7; 7 bases are a match to TRBD2. There are 13 residues in the CDR3. Germline CDR1 and CDR2: LNHDA and SQIVND (reference sequence). The junction had 3 bases not matched to a gene; V was cut back by 3 bases and J by 4 bases. CDR3: CASSMGGGYEQYF. As DNA, the CDR3 is TGTGCCAGTAGTATGGGGGGGGGTTACGAGCAGTACTTC.

This clone has just a few counts. The chain has TRBV5-4 and TRBJ2-7, with TRBD2 matching over 7 bases. V shed 2 bases, J shed 4 bases, and the junction held 3 bases outside the gene matches. The germline CDR1 and CDR2 sequences are SGHNT and YYREEE (reference sequence). This CDR3 is 13 amino acids long. The CDR3 DNA sequence: TGTGCCAGCAGCTTTTCGGGAGGTTACGAGCAGTACTTC. It encodes CASSFSGGYEQYF.

The chain uses TRBV11-3 and TRBJ2-7; D call uncertain. Trimming removed 5 bases from V and 7 bases from J, with 12 bases in between. This CDR3 is 12 amino acids long. Germline values: CDR1 SGHNT, CDR2 YENEEA. The CDR3 sequence is CASSPLPTEQYF. As DNA, the CDR3 is TGTGCCAGCAGCCCTCTTCCGACAGAGCAGTACTTC. Variable domain in full (rest from reference TRBV11-3 and TRBJ2-7): EAGVVQSPRYKIIEKKQPVAFWCNPISGHNTLYWYLQNLGQGPELLIRYENEEAVDDSQLPKDRFSAERLKGVDSTLKIQPAELGDSAVYLCASSPLPTEQYFGPGTRLTVT.

This clone was detected a few times. The chain joins TRBV5-6 to TRBJ1-6; D perhaps matches TRBD1 (5 bases). The CDR3 is 14 residues long. The V gene lost 1 base and the J gene lost 10 bases, with 12 bases spanning the gap. CDR1 and CDR2 (germline): SGHDT, YYEEEE. The CDR3 DNA reads TGTGCCAGCAGCTTGCGGGGGATCGAATCACCCCTCCACTTT. Translation gives CASSLRGIESPLHF.

The CDR3 bases are TGTGCCAGCAGTGACCCTATATACAGGGGTTCCTACGAGCAGTACTTC. Its translation is CASSDPIYRGSYEQYF. The chain uses TRBV6-4 and TRBJ2-7, with 7 nucleotides matching TRBD1. J gave up 1 base and V 2 bases, and 8 bases lay outside the gene matches. This CDR3 has 16 residues. Germline CDR1 and CDR2: MRHNA and SNTAGT.

This chain links TRBV6-5 with TRBJ2-1; TRBD1 is a possible D gene (6 bases). Trimming pared 0 bases from V and 0 bases from J, leaving 9 bases between. The V gene's germline CDR1 is MNHEY and CDR2 SVGAGI. This CDR3 has 16 residues. The CDR3 region is CASSYSGQSSYNEQFF. CDR3 DNA sequence: TGTGCCAGCAGTTACTCAGGACAGAGCTCCTACAATGAGCAGTTCTTC.

The J gene is TRBJ2-5, the V gene TRBV4-1; D remains unclear. TRBJ2-7 explains the end of the DNA better; the J call may be wrong. This CDR3 comprises 15 residues. Germline CDR1 MGHRA, CDR2 YSYEKL. The CDR3 DNA follows: TGCGCCAGCAGTTACCCAGGCCTTATGGACTACGAGCAGTACTTC. Translating it yields CASSYPGLMDYEQYF.

The chain uses TRBV30 and TRBJ1-2; D is undetermined. Germline V gives CDR1 GTSNPN, CDR2 SVGIG (reference sequence). The CDR3 sequence is 13 residues long. V was clipped by 0 bases and J by 4 bases, with 9 bases between them. CDR3 region: CAWSVSLTYGYTF. CDR3 nucleotides: TGTGCCTGGAGTGTTAGCCTCACCTATGGCTACACCTTC.

CDR3 in DNA: TGTGCCAGCAGTTTTCCCGTGACAGGGGATCATGCAACTAATGAAAAACTGTTTTTT. This sequence encodes CASSFPVTGDHATNEKLFF. J is TRBJ1-4 and V is TRBV28; 8 bases align to TRBD1. The CDR3 is 19 amino acids. Per germline, CDR1 MDHEN and CDR2 SYDVKM. The trim removed 3 bases at V and 0 bases at J, leaving 12 bases unmatched.

J is TRBJ2-3 and V is TRBV7-9; 7 nucleotides align to TRBD2. Looked up from germline, CDR1 is SEHNR and CDR2 is FQNEAQ (reference sequence). The ends lost 8 bases at V and 3 bases at J; junction bases unmatched: 23. The CDR3 has 19 amino acids. CDR3 loop: CASDPWALISGRGTDTQYF. In DNA, the CDR3 is TGTGCCAGCGATCCCTGGGCCCTGATATCTGGGAGGGGAACAGATACGCAGTATTTT.

This chain joins TRBV4-1 and TRBJ2-1, with 7 bases identical to TRBD2. From germline, CDR1 is MGHRA and CDR2 YSYEKL. V shed 4 bases and J 0 bases; nucleotides not matched to a gene: 3. This CDR3 contains 15 residues. CDR3 protein: CASSPLADSYNEQFF. CDR3 in DNA: TGCGCCAGCAGCCCCCTAGCGGACTCCTACAATGAGCAGTTCTTC.

The chain combines TRBV28 with TRBJ1-2; 12 bases match TRBD1. This CDR3 region has 19 residues. V lost 5 bases, J lost 5 bases, and 18 bases stayed unmatched. Germline CDR1 reads MDHEN; CDR2 reads SYDVKM. Here the CDR3 DNA reads TGTGCCAGCAGTCCAGTCGGGACAGGGGGCGGTTTGGGTGTATATGGCTACACCTTC. It codes for CASSPVGTGGGLGVYGYTF.

The rearrangement uses TRBV6-4 and TRBJ1-1; TRBD1 is a possible D gene (6 bases). Germline V lookup: CDR1 MRHNA, CDR2 SNTAGT. Trimming took off 5 bases at V and 0 bases at J, with 13 bases between the two ends. This CDR3 comprises 15 residues. CDR3 DNA: TGTGCCAGCAGTAGGGGACACTCCTTGAACACTGAAGCTTTCTTT. Translated, it gives CASSRGHSLNTEAFF.

This chain connects TRBV30 to TRBJ2-5, with a weak D call TRBD1 (6 bases). The DNA end is a closer match to TRBJ2-7, so the J assignment may be wrong. The CDR3 consists of 12 residues. Germline loops: CDR1 GTSNPN, CDR2 SVGIG (reference sequence). DNA of the CDR3: TGTGCCTGGAGTCGCAGGGGCTACGAGCAGTACTTC. It encodes CAWSRRGYEQYF.

The genes are TRBV28 and TRBJ2-3, with 13 positions matching TRBD2. Germline V gene sequence: CDR1 MDHEN, CDR2 SYDVKM. The CDR3 is made up of 16 amino acids. V gave up 5 bases and J gave up 5 bases; unmatched junction bases: 7. CDR3 sequence: CASSAALAGGVDTQYF. The DNA for the CDR3 is TGTGCCAGCAGTGCCGCACTAGCGGGGGGGGTAGATACGCAGTATTTT.

This chain links TRBV5-3 with TRBJ2-1, with 7 positions matching TRBD2. TRBV5-3 is placed among ORFs of uncertain function. V shed 3 bases and J 6 bases; nucleotides not matched to a gene: 12. The CDR3 is 16 amino acids. CDR3 nucleotide sequence: TGTGCCAGAAGCTCCGGCACTCTAGCGGAAGGCAATGAGCAGTTCTTC. Protein: CARSSGTLAEGNEQFF.

V and J are TRBV4-2 and TRBJ2-2; maybe TRBD1 (6 bases). CDR3 size: 16 residues. V lost 4 bases, J lost 4 bases, and 16 bases lay in between. Germline V gene data show CDR1 as LGHNA and CDR2 as YNFKEQ. The CDR3 here is CASSPPGNRVTGELFF. DNA for the CDR3: TGTGCCAGCAGCCCCCCTGGGAACAGGGTCACCGGGGAGCTGTTTTTT.

This clone has a handful of counts. The chain carries TRBV5-1 and TRBJ2-3; tentatively, D is TRBD1 (6 bases). The V gene lost 0 bases and the J gene lost 1 base, with 9 bases spanning the gap. This CDR3 comprises 15 residues. CDR1 is SGHRS and CDR2 is YFSETQ in the germline V gene. This CDR3 reads CASSLVGGGTDTQYF. The CDR3 DNA follows: TGCGCCAGCAGCTTGGTAGGGGGAGGCACAGATACGCAGTATTTT.

The chain recombines TRBV11-3 with TRBJ2-5; possible D gene TRBD2, 7 bases. The CDR3 is made up of 15 amino acids. Germline CDR1 reads SGHNT; CDR2 reads YENEEA. V dropped 4 bases and J dropped 2 bases, with 14 bases sitting between them. CDR3 loop: CASSSKGGGQETQYF. The CDR3 nucleotides read TGTGCCAGCAGCTCCAAGGGGGGGGGACAAGAGACCCAGTACTTC.

This clone was recorded only once. J is TRBJ1-1 and V is TRBV6-1; TRBD1 is a possible D gene (6 bases). This CDR3 contains 18 residues. The V gene's germline CDR1 is MNHNS and CDR2 SASEGT. V dropped 2 bases and J dropped 5 bases, with 24 bases sitting between them. The CDR3 DNA follows: TGTGCCAGCAGTGAATTCCCGGGAGGCGGGGGGCGGAGGACTGAAGCTTTCTTT. Protein: CASSEFPGGGGRRTEAFF.

This chain uses TRBV28 with TRBJ1-6, with D possibly TRBD1 on 6 matching bases. V was clipped by 6 bases and J by 9 bases, with 12 bases between them. CDR1 MDHEN and CDR2 SYDVKM come from the germline V gene. The CDR3 contains 13 residues. As DNA, the CDR3 is TGTGCCAGCAGCAGGGGTAAAAGTTCACCCCTCCACTTT. This gives the protein CASSRGKSSPLHF. The full variable domain, with the rest looked up from reference TRBV28 and TRBJ1-6, is DVKVTQSSRYLVKRTGEKVFLECVQDMDHENMFWYRQDPGLGLRLIYFSYDVKMKEKGDIPEGYSVSREKKERFSLILESASTNQTSMYLCASSRGKSSPLHFGNGTRLTVT.

V usage is TRBV29-1 and J usage is TRBJ2-4; 11 bases align to TRBD2. CDR1 SQVTM and CDR2 ANQGSEA come from the germline V gene. Trimming cost V 3 bases and J 5 bases; bases outside gene matches: 3. This CDR3 contains 14 residues. CDR3 loop: CSVEELAGENIQYF. DNA of the CDR3: TGCAGCGTTGAGGAACTAGCGGGGGAAAACATTCAGTACTTC.

The CDR3 protein is CASSLDSIGSRAKNIQYF. In DNA form, the CDR3 reads TGCGCCAGCAGCCTGGACAGCATAGGTAGTCGAGCCAAAAACATTCAGTACTTC. The chain joins TRBV4-1 to TRBJ2-4, with D possibly TRBD1 on 6 matching bases. CDR3 length: 18 residues. The V gene's germline CDR1 is MGHRA and CDR2 YSYEKL. Deletions cut 4 bases from V and 0 bases from J, with 19 bases between.

The chain has TRBV5-4 and TRBJ1-4; 9 bases line up with TRBD1. Looked up from germline, CDR1 is SGHNT and CDR2 is YYREEE (reference sequence). The CDR3 covers 16 residues. Trimming cost V 0 bases and J 0 bases; bases outside gene matches: 0. The CDR3 here is CASSLDRGPTNEKLFF. In DNA, the CDR3 is TGTGCCAGCAGCTTGGACAGGGGGCCAACTAATGAAAAACTGTTTTTT.